Listed below are T cell receptor beta chains from one sample, sequenced in a study of vaccination and CD4 T cells after COVID-19. TCRdb redid the calling of the PCR reads with MiXCR, one entry per CDR3 protein. Here the sample spans some 20,000 distinct CDR3 sequences, about 44% being singletons. No antigen has been identified for these receptors. Sample: CD4+ T cells from blood, cultured in vitro, taken after SARS-CoV-2 vaccination. These receptors originate from a human donor who had recovered from COVID-19. CDR3s include the opening cysteine and the closing phenylalanine or tryptophan. A D gene is named only where the DNA matches it firmly. The listing skips clone size in some rows; elsewhere it reads once, few, many or a size class.

d_call,v_call,clone_size,j_call,cdr3_nt,cdr3_aa
TRBD1,TRBV6-2/TRBV6-3,few,TRBJ1-5,TGTGCCAGCAGGGGGGCGACAGGGGATAATCAGCCCCAGCATTTT,CASRGATGDNQPQHF
TRBD2,TRBV20-1,.,TRBJ2-3,TGCAGTGCCCCGGGGGGCGGGGGGACAGATACGCAGTATTTT,CSAPGGGGTDTQYF
TRBD1,TRBV7-2,.,TRBJ1-1,TGTGCCAGCAGCTTATGGACAGGGGGCCCCGCTGAAGCTTTCTTT,CASSLWTGGPAEAFF
TRBD1,TRBV7-9,.,TRBJ1-2,TGTGCCAGCAGCTTACTTTTGACAGGGGGCTCTAACTATGGCTACACCTTC,CASSLLLTGGSNYGYTF
TRBD1,TRBV24-1,.,TRBJ2-5,TGTGCCACCAGTGATCCGGACAGGATGGAGGAGACCCAGTACTTC,CATSDPDRMEETQYF
TRBD2,TRBV28,once,TRBJ2-7,TGTGCCACACGGGGAGGGACCGAGCAGTACTTC,CATRGGTEQYF
.,TRBV19,.,TRBJ1-2,TGTGCCAGTAGTCCACCGGGATCAAGAGGTAACTATGGCTACACCTTC,CASSPPGSRGNYGYTF
.,TRBV6-1,few,TRBJ1-1,TGTGCCAGCAGTGAAATTCGGAACACTGAAGCTTTCTTT,CASSEIRNTEAFF
.,TRBV12-3/TRBV12-4,.,TRBJ1-1,TGTGCCAGCAGTTTACTGCTGGGGTCGTTGGCTTTCTTT,CASSLLLGSLAFF
.,TRBV29-1,.,TRBJ2-7,TGCAGCGTTTTCGGGGGAGGCCACGAGCAGTACTTC,CSVFGGGHEQYF
.,TRBV25-1,once,TRBJ2-6,TGTGCCAGCAGTTGGGGAGGGGGCACCCTGGAGGTCCTGACTTTC,CASSWGGGTLEVLTF
.,TRBV7-6,.,TRBJ2-5,TGTGCCAGCAGCTTAGCGAGCGTTTTTTTGGAGACCCAGTACTTC,CASSLASVFLETQYF
TRBD1,TRBV6-2/TRBV6-3,.,TRBJ1-5,TGTGCCAGCAGCCGTGACAGGGGGCAACCCTCTAGCAATCAGCCCCAGCATTTT,CASSRDRGQPSSNQPQHF
.,TRBV28,few,TRBJ1-2,TGTGCCAGCAGTTCTGGGGGCACGGGCTATGGCTACACCTTC,CASSSGGTGYGYTF
TRBD1,TRBV27,medium-sized,TRBJ1-5,TGTGCCAGCAGTTTATCGAGCCAGGGGGGCAATCAGCCCCAGCATTTT,CASSLSSQGGNQPQHF
.,TRBV6-2/TRBV6-3,few,TRBJ1-2,TGTGCCAGCAGTGGCCGGGTATCCTACACCTTC,CASSGRVSYTF
TRBD2,TRBV6-2/TRBV6-3,.,TRBJ2-1,TGTGCCAGCAGTTCTAACGTAGCGGGAGCTGGTGAGCAGTTCTTC,CASSSNVAGAGEQFF
TRBD1,TRBV27,few,TRBJ1-6,TGTGCCAGCAGTATTGCCGGAGGACAGGGGATGCGCGATAAAAATGCGCTCCACTTT,CASSIAGGQGMRDKNALHF